The T cell receptor (beta chain) under discussion was sequenced for a study of technical replicates of blood from a few donors. This CDR3 region has 16 residues. The germline V gene encodes CDR1 MNHEY and CDR2 SMNVEV (reference sequence). J was trimmed by 5 bases and V by 5 bases; bases with no gene match: 10. Method: immunoSEQ multiplex PCR; TCRdb's copy keeps in-frame clones and lacks some. The data show approximately 80,000 clones, about 91% seen once. The TCR was taken from a human donor in good health. The sequencing input was T cells isolated from PBMCs. The V call is TRBV27, the J call TRBJ2-3; TRBD2 matches 10 bases. CDR3 sequence reads: CASSLLAGVDLDTQYF. CDR3 DNA: TGTGCCAGCAGTCTCCTAGCGGGGGTGGATCTAGATACGCAGTATTTT.